Presented here are 23 T cell receptor beta chains from one specimen sequenced in a study of blood T cell repertoires in COVID-19. The data were produced by immunoSEQ multiplex PCR, yet TCRdb's version contains in-frame clones alone and is incomplete. The sample holds approximately 220,000 clones, 82% seen once. The sample consisted of peripheral blood. These receptor sequences come from a woman in her 70s with acute or convalescent COVID-19.

The chain recombines TRBV28 with TRBJ1-1; D remains unclear. The V gene's germline CDR1 is MDHEN and CDR2 SYDVKM. The CDR3 consists of 14 residues. Trimming took 2 bases from V and 0 from J, leaving 7 bases between them. CDR3 DNA: TGTGCCAGCAGTTTACCCCCCTTGAACACTGAAGCTTTCTTT. Translated, it gives CASSLPPLNTEAFF. Drawing the rest from reference TRBV28 and TRBJ1-1, the complete variable domain is DVKVTQSSRYLVKRTGEKVFLECVQDMDHENMFWYRQDPGLGLRLIYFSYDVKMKEKGDIPEGYSVSREKKERFSLILESASTNQTSMYLCASSLPPLNTEAFFGQGTRLTVV.

This clone was seen just once. The rearrangement links TRBV5-4 to TRBJ1-2; the match to TRBD1 covers 8 bases. Germline loops: CDR1 SGHNT, CDR2 YYREEE (reference sequence). This CDR3 spans 14 amino acids. V was pared by 5 bases and J by 6 bases, with 9 bases of the junction left unmatched. The CDR3 loop reads CASRRTGKGDGYTF. CDR3 DNA sequence: TGTGCCAGCAGGCGGACAGGGAAGGGGGATGGCTACACCTTC.

The chain combines TRBV6-5 with TRBJ1-2; possible D gene TRBD1, 5 bases. Germline V CDR1 and CDR2: MNHEY, SVGAGI. The V and J ends lost 6 bases and 5 bases respectively, with 13 bases between them. The CDR3 covers 13 residues. The CDR3 loop reads CASRTTENYGYTF. CDR3 nucleotide sequence: TGTGCCAGCAGGACGACAGAAAATTATGGCTACACCTTC.

The J gene is TRBJ2-7, the V gene TRBV4-3; D not certain. Trimming shortened V by 0 bases and J by 1 base, and 13 bases separated the two germline ends. The CDR3 covers 16 residues. Germline lookup yields CDR1 LGHNA and CDR2 YSLEER. In nucleotides, the CDR3 is TGCGCCAGCAGCCAAGAGGTACAAAGCGATTCCTACGAGCAGTACTTC. It is translated as CASSQEVQSDSYEQYF.

The chain joins TRBV19 to TRBJ1-5; possibly TRBD1 for D (6 bases). This CDR3 is built from 16 residues. The germline V gene encodes CDR1 LNHDA and CDR2 SQIVND (reference sequence). Trimming cost V 4 bases and J 6 bases, with 19 bases left between them. The CDR3 DNA reads TGTGCCAGTAGTACCATAACAGGGTCCTTAAGTCAGCCCCAGCATTTT. As protein: CASSTITGSLSQPQHF.

The chain has TRBV29-1 and TRBJ1-1; maybe TRBD1 (6 bases). The germline V gene has CDR1 SQVTM and CDR2 ANQGSEA. CDR3 length equals 14 residues. Between the trimmed V and J ends, which lost 7 bases and 3 bases, there was a span of 18 bases. CDR3 sequence: CSAVLGKGDTEAFF. The CDR3 coding sequence is TGCAGCGCCGTACTAGGGAAGGGGGACACTGAAGCTTTCTTT.

This clone was seen once. V gene TRBV28 combines with J gene TRBJ1-1, with 7 positions matching TRBD1. CDR1 and CDR2 from the germline V gene are MDHEN and SYDVKM. The V gene end was trimmed by 8 bases and the J gene end by 4 bases; junction bases not matched to a gene: 4. CDR3 length equals 12 residues. CDR3 bases: TGTGCCAGCGGCACAGGGGCCACTGAAGCTTTCTTT. It codes for CASGTGATEAFF. Drawing the rest from reference TRBV28 and TRBJ1-1, the complete variable domain is DVKVTQSSRYLVKRTGEKVFLECVQDMDHENMFWYRQDPGLGLRLIYFSYDVKMKEKGDIPEGYSVSREKKERFSLILESASTNQTSMYLCASGTGATEAFFGQGTRLTVV.

This clone was found once. The chain combines TRBV28 with TRBJ1-4, with 7 bases identical to TRBD1. CDR3 length: 16 residues. Germline trimming cut 1 base from V and 4 bases from J; bases unmatched to any gene: 6. Germline CDR1 reads MDHEN; CDR2 reads SYDVKM. Here the CDR3 reads CASSLSGGRSNEKLFF. For the CDR3, the DNA is TGTGCCAGCAGTTTATCAGGGGGGCGGAGTAATGAAAAACTGTTTTTT.

This clone was seen once. The genes are TRBV6-2 or TRBV6-3 and TRBJ2-1; 10 nucleotides match TRBD1. Per germline, CDR1 MNHEY and CDR2 SVGEGT. V lost 5 bases, J lost 6 bases, and 7 bases stayed unmatched. This CDR3 contains 15 residues. Written as DNA, the CDR3 is TGTGCCAGCAGTGATCGACAGGGGGCGCGCAATGAGCAGTTCTTC. This sequence encodes CASSDRQGARNEQFF.

This rearrangement joins TRBV6-6 to TRBJ1-2; 12 nucleotides match TRBD1. V shed 5 bases and J 8 bases; nucleotides not matched to a gene: 9. The CDR3 spans 15 residues. CDR1 is MNHNY and CDR2 is SVGAGI in the germline V gene (reference sequence). The CDR3 nucleotides read TGTGCCAGCAGTGCCGGGACAGGGGGCGCAGAAGGCTACACCTTC. It yields the protein CASSAGTGGAEGYTF.

The rearrangement uses TRBV3-1 (or the pseudogene TRBV3-2) and TRBJ2-7; 8 bases fit TRBD1. Germline V gives CDR1 LGHDT, CDR2 YNNKEL (reference sequence). The CDR3 has 14 amino acids. The V gene end was trimmed by 10 bases and the J gene end by 3 bases; junction bases not matched to a gene: 11. CDR3 DNA sequence: TGTGCCACCCAGGACGGACAGGGTGGCTACGAGCAGTACTTC. It codes for CATQDGQGGYEQYF.

This chain joins TRBV6-2 or TRBV6-3 and TRBJ2-7; TRBD1 matches 9 bases. There are 16 residues in the CDR3. Germline loops: CDR1 MNHEY, CDR2 SVGEGT. V was pared by 0 bases and J by 3 bases, with 6 bases of the junction left unmatched. CDR3 in DNA: TGTGCCAGCAGTTACTCTAGGACAGGGGACGGCTACGAGCAGTACTTC. As protein: CASSYSRTGDGYEQYF.

This chain joins TRBV5-1 and TRBJ2-7; TRBD1 matches at 9 bases. With V trimmed by 4 bases and J by 5 bases, 13 bases remained unmatched. The CDR3 runs to 16 residues. Germline V gives CDR1 SGHRS, CDR2 YFSETQ. DNA for the CDR3: TGCGCCAGCAGCCCTAAAGTCTCGACAGGGGGGGACGAGCAGTACTTC. This translates into CASSPKVSTGGDEQYF.

The gene calls are TRBV2 and TRBJ1-5, with D perhaps matching TRBD1 (6 bases). V gave up 3 bases and J gave up 5 bases, with 14 bases separating them. Germline loops: CDR1 SNHLY, CDR2 FYNNEI. The CDR3 loop spans 15 amino acids. DNA for the CDR3: TGTGCCAGCAGTGATAGGGCGCAGGGGTATCAGCCCCAGCATTTT. Translated, it gives CASSDRAQGYQPQHF.

The gene calls are TRBV14 and TRBJ2-1; a weak D match, TRBD1 (5 bases). V lost 5 bases and J 2 bases, leaving 10 bases between the germline ends. Germline CDR1 SGHDN, CDR2 FVKESK. This CDR3 comprises 14 residues. CDR3 coding DNA: TGTGCCAGCAGCGTAGACAGCACCTACAATGAGCAGTTCTTC. It encodes CASSVDSTYNEQFF. The full variable domain, in which reference TRBV14 and TRBJ2-1 provide the parts outside the CDR3, is EAGVTQFPSHSVIEKGQTVTLRCDPISGHDNLYWYRRVMGKEIKFLLHFVKESKQDESGMPNNRFLAERTGGTYSTLKVQPAELEDSGVYFCASSVDSTYNEQFFGPGTRLTVL.

J is TRBJ1-5 and V is TRBV21-1; TRBD1 is the table's D call, not checked against the DNA. TRBV21-1 is a documented pseudogene. This CDR3 is 20 amino acids long. The CDR3 nucleotides are TGTGCCAGCAGCAAGGGAACCGGGACAGGGGCCGGGTATAGCAATCAGCCCCAGCATTTT. Its protein is CASSKGTGTGAGYSNQPQHF.

Ten or more counts support this clone. V and J are TRBV27 and TRBJ1-2, with 9 bases fitting TRBD1. Germline loops: CDR1 MNHEY, CDR2 SMNVEV (reference sequence). The CDR3 loop spans 13 amino acids. V shed 6 bases, J shed 8 bases, and the junction held 7 bases outside the gene matches. CDR3: CASSPQGAEGYTF. CDR3 sequence (DNA): TGTGCCAGCAGCCCACAGGGGGCGGAAGGCTACACCTTC.

This clone has just a few counts. The gene calls are TRBV5-6 and TRBJ1-5; perhaps TRBD1 as D (5 bases). V gave up 5 bases and J gave up 6 bases, with 18 bases separating them. Germline V gene lookup returns CDR1 SGHDT and CDR2 YYEEEE. CDR3 length: 15 amino acids. CDR3 bases: TGTGCCAGCAGTTCTACGGGGGTAGGCAGTCAGCCCCAGCATTTT. It specifies CASSSTGVGSQPQHF.

The V and J genes are TRBV12-3 or TRBV12-4 and TRBJ2-7; 8 bases align to TRBD2. The V gene end was trimmed by 6 bases and the J gene end by 4 bases; junction bases not matched to a gene: 5. The CDR3 consists of 13 residues. DNA of the CDR3: TGTGCCAGCAGAGCGGGGGTACAATACGAGCAGTACTTC. Residues: CASRAGVQYEQYF.

V is TRBV12-3 or TRBV12-4 and J is TRBJ1-6, with TRBD1 as a possible D gene (6 bases). The length of the CDR3 is 13 residues. With 3 bases removed from V and 7 bases from J, the gap between germline ends came to 7 bases. This CDR3 is CASSFQGNSPLHF. In nucleotides, the CDR3 is TGTGCCAGCAGTTTTCAGGGGAATTCACCCCTCCACTTT.

The V call is TRBV5-1, the J call TRBJ2-7, with D tentatively TRBD2 (6 bases). V dropped 6 bases and J dropped 0 bases, with 13 bases sitting between them. The CDR3 runs to 14 residues. Germline values: CDR1 SGHRS, CDR2 YFSETQ. CDR3 sequence reads: CASTSGDHSYEQYF. The CDR3 region has the DNA TGCGCCAGCACCTCGGGGGATCACTCCTACGAGCAGTACTTC.

This chain connects TRBV3-1 (or the pseudogene TRBV3-2) to TRBJ1-2; 8 bases are a match to TRBD1. Germline V CDR1 and CDR2: LGHDT, YNNKEL (reference sequence). The ends lost 1 base at V and 7 bases at J; junction bases unmatched: 5. The CDR3 contains 14 residues. The CDR3 loop reads CASSQGQGARGYTF. The CDR3 nucleotides are TGTGCCAGCAGCCAAGGTCAGGGGGCACGTGGCTACACCTTC.

This chain uses TRBV9 with TRBJ2-7; 9 bases are shared with TRBD1. Germline values: CDR1 SGDLS, CDR2 YYNGEE. The CDR3 is 14 amino acids. V dropped 4 bases and J dropped 4; count of bases not matched to a gene: 6. In DNA form, the CDR3 reads TGTGCCAGCAGCACCACAGGGGGCGCGTACGAGCAGTACTTC. As protein: CASSTTGGAYEQYF. Full variable domain (outside the CDR3, taken from reference TRBV9 and TRBJ2-7): DSGVTQTPKHLITATGQRVTLRCSPRSGDLSVYWYQQSLDQGLQFLIQYYNGEERAKGNILERFSAQQFPDLHSELNLSSLELGDSALYFCASSTTGGAYEQYFGPGTRLTVT.